The 2 T cell receptor beta chains below come from one sample, sequenced in a study of OX40 agonist ivuxolimab in advanced cancers. Receptor libraries were prepared by the immunoSEQ multiplex PCR assay. The clones in this table, taken by TCRdb from immuneACCESS, are in-frame only. Not every clone is retained; where verified, under half of the shortfall comes from an unresolved V gene, and the cause of the rest is unknown. The sample table lists almost 90,000 clones, approximately 90% of them with a count of one. The ten largest make up 0.71% of the sample. The material sequenced was CD4+ or CD8+ T cells sorted from blood, taken in a trial of the OX40 agonist ivuxolimab. These receptors all come from an adult with an advanced solid tumor such as melanoma, head and neck, liver or kidney cancer.

This clone showed up just once. This sequence joins TRBV7-2 and TRBJ1-4, with D unclear. This CDR3 is built from 15 residues. Germline V lookup: CDR1 SGHTA, CDR2 FQGNSA. V lost 3 bases and J 0 bases, leaving 8 bases between the germline ends. The CDR3 sequence: CASSLDPATNEKLFF. CDR3 DNA sequence: TGTGCCAGCAGCTTGGATCCAGCAACTAATGAAAAACTGTTTTTT.

This chain uses TRBV7-7 with TRBJ1-6; TRBD1 matches at 8 bases. Germline CDR1 and CDR2: SSHAT and FNYEAQ (reference sequence). Unmatched junction bases numbered 8, after V lost 6 bases and J lost 7 bases. This CDR3 spans 15 amino acids. CDR3 region: CASRAGQGENSPLHF. Written as DNA, the CDR3 is TGTGCCAGCAGGGCCGGACAGGGAGAAAATTCACCCCTCCACTTT.